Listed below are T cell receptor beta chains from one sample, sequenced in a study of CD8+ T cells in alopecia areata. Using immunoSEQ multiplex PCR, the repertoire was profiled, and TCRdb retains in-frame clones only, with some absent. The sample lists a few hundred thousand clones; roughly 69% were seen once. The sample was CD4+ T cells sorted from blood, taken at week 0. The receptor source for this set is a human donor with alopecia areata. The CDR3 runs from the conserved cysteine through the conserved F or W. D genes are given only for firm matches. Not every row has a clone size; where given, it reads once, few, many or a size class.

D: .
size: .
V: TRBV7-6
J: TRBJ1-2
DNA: TGTGCCAGCAGCTTAGGGCAGGGTGGTGGCTACACCTTC
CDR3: CASSLGQGGGYTF

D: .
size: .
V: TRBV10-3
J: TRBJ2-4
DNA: TGTGCCATCAGTGAGGATGGGAACAAAAACATTCAGTACTTC
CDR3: CAISEDGNKNIQYF

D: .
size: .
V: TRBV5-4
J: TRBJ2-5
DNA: TGTGCCAGCAGCTTGGGTGGGGGGCGAGAGACCCAGTACTTC
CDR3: CASSLGGGRETQYF

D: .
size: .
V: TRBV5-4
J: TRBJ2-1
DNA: TGTGCCAGCAGCTCCTATCCCTACAATGAGCAGTTCTTC
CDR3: CASSSYPYNEQFF

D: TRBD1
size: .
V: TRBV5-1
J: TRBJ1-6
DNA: TGCGCCAGCAGCTGGACAGGGCTTACAGATTCACCCCTCCACTTT
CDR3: CASSWTGLTDSPLHF

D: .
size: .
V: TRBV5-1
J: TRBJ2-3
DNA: TGCGCCAGCAGCTTATCTTGGAGGGCGACAGATACGCAGTATTTT
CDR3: CASSLSWRATDTQYF

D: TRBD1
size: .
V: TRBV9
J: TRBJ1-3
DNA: TGTGCCAGCAGCATCCGGGGACAGGGAGACTCTGGAAACACCATATATTTT
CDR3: CASSIRGQGDSGNTIYF

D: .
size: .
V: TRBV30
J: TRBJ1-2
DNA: TGTGCCTGGAACTCAGGGTTGGGTGGCTACACCTTC
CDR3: CAWNSGLGGYTF

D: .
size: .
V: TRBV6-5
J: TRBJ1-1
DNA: TGTGCCAGCAGTTACAGGGAAGAGGCTTTCTTT
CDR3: CASSYREEAFF

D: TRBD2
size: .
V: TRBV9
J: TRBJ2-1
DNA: TGTGCCAGCAGCGCGACTAGCGGGGCTTACAATGAGCAGTTCTTC
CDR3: CASSATSGAYNEQFF

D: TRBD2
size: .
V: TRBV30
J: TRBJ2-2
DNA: TGTGCCTGGTCCCCGGGACTAGTGCCCGGGGAGCTGTTTTTT
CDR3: CAWSPGLVPGELFF

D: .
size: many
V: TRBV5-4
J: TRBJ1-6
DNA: TGTGCCAGCAGCTTGGCCTCCCGATCCTATAATTCACCCCTCCACTTT
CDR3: CASSLASRSYNSPLHF

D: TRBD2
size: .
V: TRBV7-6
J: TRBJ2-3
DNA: TGTGCCAGCAGCACGGGACTAGCGGGCACAGATACGCAGTATTTT
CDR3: CASSTGLAGTDTQYF

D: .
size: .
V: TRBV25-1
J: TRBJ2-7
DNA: TGTGCCAGCAGTGAACGGGGTATAATCGGCGAGCAGTACTTC
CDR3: CASSERGIIGEQYF

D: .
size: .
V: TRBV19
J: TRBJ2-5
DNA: TGTGCCAGTAGTGGGTCAGGCCGCCAAGAGACCCAGTACTTC
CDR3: CASSGSGRQETQYF

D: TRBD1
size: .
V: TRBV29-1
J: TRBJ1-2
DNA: TGCAGCGTTGTTGCAGGGGGCGCCAACTATGGCTACACCTTC
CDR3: CSVVAGGANYGYTF

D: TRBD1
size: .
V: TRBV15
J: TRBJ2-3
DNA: TGTGCCACCAGCAGAGATAAAGGGACAGGGGGAGATACGCAGTATTTT
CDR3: CATSRDKGTGGDTQYF

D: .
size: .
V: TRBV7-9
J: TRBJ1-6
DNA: TGTGCCAGCAGCCCTCGCGGCCGGGAAAACGATTCACCCCTCCACTTT
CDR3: CASSPRGRENDSPLHF

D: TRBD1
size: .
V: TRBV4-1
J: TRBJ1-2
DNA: TGCGCCAGCAGCCAGAACAGGGGTAACTATGGCTACACCTTC
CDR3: CASSQNRGNYGYTF

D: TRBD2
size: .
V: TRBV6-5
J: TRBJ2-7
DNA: TGTGCCAGCAGGTCGACGGGAGGCTCCTACGAGCAGTACTTC
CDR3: CASRSTGGSYEQYF

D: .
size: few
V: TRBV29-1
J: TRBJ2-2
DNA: TGCAGCGTTGGCCCTCGACAGGATAGCGGGGAGCTGTTTTTT
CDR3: CSVGPRQDSGELFF

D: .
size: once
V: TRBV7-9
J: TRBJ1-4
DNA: TGTGCCAGCAGCTTTGTTGAAAAACTGTTTTTT
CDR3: CASSFVEKLFF

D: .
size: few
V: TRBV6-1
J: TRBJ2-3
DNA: TGTGCCAGCCCCGGTCGAGACCAAACGCAGTATTTT
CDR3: CASPGRDQTQYF

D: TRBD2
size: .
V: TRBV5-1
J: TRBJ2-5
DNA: TGCGCCACCAGGACTAGCGGGGGTGAGACCCAGTACTTC
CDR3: CATRTSGGETQYF

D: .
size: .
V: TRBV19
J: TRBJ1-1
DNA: TGTGCCAGTAGTACAGGGATCACTGAAGCTTTCTTT
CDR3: CASSTGITEAFF

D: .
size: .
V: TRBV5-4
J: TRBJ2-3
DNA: TGTGCCAGCACCCAGGGGAGAGGGGCCAGCACAGATACGCAGTATTTT
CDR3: CASTQGRGASTDTQYF

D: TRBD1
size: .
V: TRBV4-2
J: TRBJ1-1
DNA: TGTGCCAGCAGCCGACAGGGGGCGAGGACTGAAGCTTTCTTT
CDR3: CASSRQGARTEAFF